This TCR beta chain was identified during a study of cytomegalovirus exposure and HLA in healthy donors. The study's findings and limits: Most TCR sequences proved rare, with some public TCRs found in many donors. Follow-up analysis later connected one missense variant in DCLRE1C with trimming of TCR beta V- and J-genes.

Details on this clone: Its antigen is unknown.

V was shortened by 4 bases and J by 5 bases, with 11 bases between the two germline ends. CDR3 length equals 12 residues. The germline V gene has CDR1 SQVTM and CDR2 ANQGSEA. PCR primers comprised 60 Vbeta and 13 Jbeta primers. Clones were sequenced by immunoSEQ multiplex PCR, and TCRdb holds only the in-frame ones, with some missing. The sample consists of about 160,000 clones, roughly four fifths of them appearing once. This TCR was recovered from a man aged 40-49 years in good health and CMV-seronegative. Sequencing was done on a sample of PBMCs. This chain links TRBV29-1 with TRBJ1-2; TRBD1 might be the D (5 bases). DNA for the CDR3: TGCAGCGTTGTTCAGGGCCAATATGGCTACACCTTC. Residues: CSVVQGQYGYTF.